This T cell receptor beta chain was profiled in a study of shared clonotypes between healthy human individuals. Study-level background: Used for every donor were three CD4 naive, three CD4 memory, two CD8 naive and one CD8 memory plate.

Positive CCR7 selection of CD45RO-negative cells yielded the naive CD8 cells, and terminally differentiated effector memory CD45RA+ cells were excluded. Replicate sorted-subset PCRs were loaded with approximately 190 ng DNA, roughly 33,000 T cell genomes. TCRdb's table, derived via immunoSEQ multiplex PCR, lists solely in-frame clones and lacks some. Of more than 550,000 clones in the sample, 92% were seen once. General study points: Clonotypes shared by all four donors outscored non-shared clonotypes in generation probability.

Germline CDR1 reads SEHNR; CDR2 reads FQNEAQ (reference sequence). Trimming cost V 5 bases and J 1 base, with 15 bases left between them. The CDR3 spans 15 residues. About this clone itself: Antigen specificity is unknown.

This TCR came from a man aged 30-40 years in good health. The genes are TRBV7-9 and TRBJ2-7, with D perhaps matching TRBD2 (5 bases). Source material: naive CD8+ T cells sorted from blood. CDR3 bases: TGTGCCAGCAGCGCCCCCCGGTCGGGATCCTACGAGCAGTACTTC. This sequence encodes CASSAPRSGSYEQYF.